This entry concerns a single TCR beta chain. The target of this receptor is not known. Per-nucleotide qualities are absent, and no much larger clonotype sits a single base away. This sample is drawn from a study of T-cell memory formation after mild COVID-19 (TCRdb year 2021). Describing the broader study: Most TCR sequence clusters were specific to one of the two donors. In a couple of donors, T-cell clones that expanded and contracted after mild COVID-19 were tracked by sequencing TCRalpha and TCRbeta repertoires over time. The cohort comprised two young, previously healthy adult volunteers, one female and one male.

For CDR1 and CDR2, the germline V gene (reference sequence) lists SGHKS and YYEKEE. Compared with germline, V lacks 4 bases and J lacks 5 bases; bases without a gene match: 4. Including the terminal cysteine and phenylalanine, the CDR3 comprises 13 residues. CDR3 DNA only is kept here, 39 bases in frame from base 1. Ficoll-Paque density gradient centrifugation was used to isolate PBMCs. The instrument was an Illumina NovaSeq 6000. cDNA libraries for TCRalpha and TCRbeta were prepared by 5'RACE using constant-segment primers, with sample barcodes and unique molecular identifiers added. Trizol reagent was used to extract RNA from every sample. Libraries were amplified in two PCR steps, with a second sample barcode and Illumina TruSeq adapters added in the second step. Sequencing of libraries was performed on an Illumina NovaSeq with 2 x 150 bp paired-end reads. On the study's bioinformatics: The reads were demultiplexed and collapsed into UMI-guided consensus sequences using migec v1.2.7. Using mixcr v2.1.11, UMI consensuses were aligned to TRA and TRB V and J templates and then assembled into clonotypes. Expanded or contracted clonotypes were those called significant by both edgeR and NoisET, with noise models trained on biological replicates. For edgeR calls, a false discovery rate-adjusted p below 0.01 and a log2 fold-change threshold of 1 were applied. PCA with hierarchical clustering of max-normalized trajectories of the 1000 most abundant clonotypes was used as exploratory dynamics analysis. Separately sequenced CD4+ and CD8+ repertoires were used to assign a CD4 or CD8 phenotype to each responding clone. The raw public reads went through TCRdb reprocessing: fastp at Q25, MiXCR clone calling, in-frame beta chains kept. Merged by CDR3 protein, the rows form single entries marked with the most common genes and DNA. These V and J calls are TCRdb output, not the study's own analysis. The sample table shows 270,000 or so distinct CDR3 sequences, and 18% are seen once. The top ten clonotypes cover more than 20% of the sample.

Study-wide conclusions, independent of this receptor: The study included only a couple of mild cases, and larger cohorts that include severe cases with pre-infection samples were judged to be necessary. Contracting CD4+ clones were located mainly in the CM and EM memory subsets, whereas CD8+ clones were found to be enriched in EMRA. From day 15 to 85, contracting clones showed balanced CD4/CD8 phenotypes, whereas a second wave of clones that expanded from day 15 to 37 leaned towards CD4+. Some responding clones were detected in pre-infection memory, suggesting pre-existing cross-reactive memory T cells joined the SARS-CoV-2 response. Whether the second-wave clones peaking on day 37 were SARS-CoV-2 specific was not confirmed.

The V and J genes are TRBV5-5 and TRBJ2-3, with 7 junctional bases fitting TRBD1. Sequencing was performed on PBMCs or a T cell subset sorted from them (not recorded which). The TCR originated in a man aged 18 to 29 who had mild COVID-19 (a few samples of this study predate the infection). The sample titles of this study are shuffled in the database, so cell type and time point are left out; the donor was told from shared clones. In nucleotides, the sequence is TGTGCCAGCAGCATACAGGGGCGAGATACGCAGTATTTT. The resulting protein is CASSIQGRDTQYF.